The entry below describes one TCR beta chain. This sample stems from a study of blood T cells in healthy people across ages. Germline V gene data show CDR1 as SGHTA and CDR2 as FQGNSA. J was trimmed by 10 bases and V by 4 bases; bases with no gene match: 9. The CDR3 has 14 residues. A second PCR of roughly 7 to 11 cycles used a sample-barcoded 5' primer and a J-beta primer mix. TCRdb re-analysed the 5' RACE reads in MiXCR, keeping a single row per CDR3 protein. This sample has 850,000 to 950,000 distinct CDR3 sequences; roughly 26% occur once, and the top ten carry roughly 17%. This receptor was obtained from a woman over 75 in good health. The sample was blood. The V and J genes are TRBV7-2 and TRBJ2-1; 8 positions match TRBD1. This CDR3 reads CASSSGQGPYEQFF. The CDR3 DNA sequence: TGTGCCAGCAGCTCAGGACAGGGACCCTACGAGCAGTTCTTC.